The 26 T cell receptor beta chains presented below share a single source sample, sequenced in a study of CD8+ T cells in alopecia areata. TCR sequencing used cDNA made by reverse transcription of extracted RNA. Clones were read by immunoSEQ multiplex PCR, and TCRdb kept only the in-frame ones, dropping some. Among nearly 200,000 clones listed, 58% were seen once. The treatment: oral pan-JAK inhibitor, 5-10 mg twice daily. The sequences come from CD4+ T cells sorted from blood, collected at week 24, from a patient treated with tofacitinib. Source of these receptors: a human donor with alopecia areata.

The chain joins TRBV2 to TRBJ2-5; 8 bases align to TRBD1. The V gene's germline CDR1 is SNHLY and CDR2 FYNNEI. The CDR3 has 14 amino acids. V gave up 7 bases and J gave up 5 bases; unmatched junction bases: 9. CDR3 coding DNA: TGTGCCAGCATGGTCCAGGGGGCCTCGGAGACCCAGTACTTC. Translating it yields CASMVQGASETQYF.

This clone appeared a few times. The CDR3 spells CSVEQDSSTNIQYF. CDR3 DNA: TGCAGCGTCGAACAGGACTCATCCACGAACATTCAGTACTTC. V and J are TRBV29-1 and TRBJ2-4; D assignment may be TRBD1 or TRBD2 (5 bases each). With 6 bases removed from V and 7 bases from J, the gap between germline ends came to 19 bases. This CDR3 is 14 amino acids long. From germline, CDR1 is SQVTM and CDR2 ANQGSEA. Looking up the rest from reference TRBV29-1 and TRBJ2-4 gives the full variable domain: SAVISQKPSRDICQRGTSLTIQCQVDSQVTMMFWYRQQPGQSLTLIATANQGSEATYESGFVIDKFPISRPNLTFSTLTVSNMSPEDSSIYLCSVEQDSSTNIQYFGAGTRLSVL.

In DNA form, the CDR3 reads TGTGCCAGCAGCCCATCAGGGGGCGCGAGCTATGGCTACACCTTC. Translated, it gives CASSPSGGASYGYTF. The V and J genes are TRBV7-9 and TRBJ1-2; TRBD1 matches at 8 bases. Germline CDR1 reads SEHNR; CDR2 reads FQNEAQ (reference sequence). Trimming removed 5 bases from V and 4 bases from J; junction bases left unmatched: 9. This CDR3 region has 15 residues.

The chain recombines TRBV25-1 with TRBJ2-2; D gene ambiguous. In germline, CDR1 is MGHDK, CDR2 SYGVNS. CDR3 length: 14 amino acids. The V end was cut by 6 bases, the J end by 5 bases, with 13 bases between. The CDR3 here is CASSGWAPTGELFF. The CDR3 DNA is TGTGCCAGCAGCGGGTGGGCTCCAACCGGGGAGCTGTTTTTT.

The V gene is TRBV4-1, the J gene TRBJ2-7, with D possibly being TRBD2 (5 bases). V was shortened by 1 base and J by 0 bases, with 7 bases between the two germline ends. CDR1 and CDR2 (germline): MGHRA, YSYEKL. The CDR3 has 14 amino acids. The CDR3 nucleotides read TGCGCCAGCAGCCAAGGGACTGACTCCTACGAGCAGTACTTC. Translation gives CASSQGTDSYEQYF.

As to this clone: This sample also contains other DNA sequences that code for the same CDR3. CDR3: CASSFQETQYF. The CDR3 bases are TGCGCCAGCAGCTTCCAAGAGACCCAGTACTTC. This chain uses TRBV5-1 with TRBJ2-5; unclear D gene. The V and J ends lost 2 bases and 1 base respectively, with 0 bases between them. CDR1 SGHRS and CDR2 YFSETQ come from the germline V gene. This CDR3 has 11 residues.

This clone showed up just once. V is TRBV19 and J is TRBJ2-7, with D hard to call. The CDR3 sequence is 10 residues long. The germline V gene has CDR1 LNHDA and CDR2 SQIVND (reference sequence). CDR3 in DNA: TGTCCAGTGGGCTTCGGACGGCAGTACTTC. Protein: CPVGFGRQYF.

The rearrangement uses TRBV29-1 and TRBJ2-1; a weak D match, TRBD2 (5 bases). CDR3 size: 12 residues. Per germline, CDR1 SQVTM and CDR2 ANQGSEA. The V end was cut by 5 bases, the J end by 5 bases, with 10 bases between. The CDR3 loop is CSVRSGDNEQFF. The CDR3 coding sequence is TGCAGCGTTAGAAGCGGAGACAATGAGCAGTTCTTC.

This chain links TRBV9 with TRBJ1-3, with no clear D. The V gene lost 3 bases and the J gene lost 0 bases, with 10 bases spanning the gap. The CDR3 consists of 15 residues. Germline CDR1 is SGDLS and CDR2 is YYNGEE. CDR3 sequence (DNA): TGTGCCAGCAGCGCTGGTGGGATCTCTGGAAACACCATATATTTT. Its protein is CASSAGGISGNTIYF.

This clone was detected only a few times. The chain joins TRBV10-3 to TRBJ1-6, with D uncertain. V shed 9 bases and J shed 10 bases, with 19 bases lying between them. CDR1 is ENHRY and CDR2 is SYGVKD in the germline V gene. The CDR3 totals 14 residues. CDR3 sequence reads: CAIQRGGNGSPLHF. The DNA for the CDR3 is TGTGCCATACAGAGAGGCGGGAATGGATCACCCCTCCACTTT.

The table lists this clone with a count of one. This rearrangement joins TRBV5-4 to TRBJ1-5; D possibly corresponds to TRBD1 (5 bases). The V end lost 1 base, the J end lost 5 bases, and 7 bases lay between the germline ends. The V gene's germline CDR1 is SGHNT and CDR2 YYREEE (reference sequence). The CDR3 sequence is 13 residues long. This chain's CDR3 is CASSLQGDQPQHF. CDR3 sequence (DNA): TGTGCCAGCAGCTTGCAAGGGGATCAGCCCCAGCATTTT.

The chain links TRBV27 to TRBJ1-4; no firm D call. V lost 6 bases, J lost 8 bases, and 13 bases lay in between. The germline CDR1 and CDR2 sequences are MNHEY and SMNVEV (reference sequence). CDR3 length: 13 residues. The CDR3 DNA reads as TGTGCCAGCAGCCTACTCGCAGAAGAAAAACTGTTTTTT. Protein sequence: CASSLLAEEKLFF. Based on the CDR3 plus reference TRBV27 and TRBJ1-4, the full variable domain is EAQVTQNPRYLITVTGKKLTVTCSQNMNHEYMSWYRQDPGLGLRQIYYSMNVEVTDKGDVPEGYKVSRKEKRNFPLILESPSPNQTSLYFCASSLLAEEKLFFGSGTQLSVL.

V usage is TRBV28 and J usage is TRBJ1-2; D not certain. The CDR3 loop spans 12 amino acids. The V and J ends lost 8 bases and 8 bases respectively, with 15 bases between them. Germline CDR1 MDHEN, CDR2 SYDVKM. CDR3 DNA: TGTGCCAGCGGCTTGGGAACGGGGGGCTACACCTTC. Translation: CASGLGTGGYTF.

This clone came up a few times. The genes are TRBV5-6 and TRBJ1-5; 7 positions agree with TRBD1. Germline assignment: CDR1 SGHDT and CDR2 YYEEEE. J was trimmed by 1 base and V by 3 bases; bases with no gene match: 4. This CDR3 spans 15 amino acids. The CDR3 DNA is TGTGCCAGCAGCTCGGGACAGAGAAGCAATCAGCCCCAGCATTTT. Amino acid sequence: CASSSGQRSNQPQHF. The whole variable domain, filled in from reference TRBV5-6 and TRBJ1-5, reads DAGVTQSPTHLIKTRGQQVTLRCSPKSGHDTVSWYQQALGQGPQFIFQYYEEEERQRGNFPDRFSGHQFPNYSSELNVNALLLGDSALYLCASSSGQRSNQPQHFGDGTRLSIL.

The chain couples TRBV7-2 to TRBJ2-7; D may be TRBD1 (7 bases). Germline values: CDR1 SGHTA, CDR2 FQGNSA. The CDR3 contains 15 residues. Trimming took 1 base from V and 3 from J, leaving 13 bases between them. CDR3 in DNA: TGTGCCAGCAGCTTAGGCACCAGGGGGGACTACGAGCAGTACTTC. Translated, it gives CASSLGTRGDYEQYF.

The chain carries TRBV25-1 and TRBJ1-1; perhaps TRBD1 as D (6 bases). Looked up from germline, CDR1 is MGHDK and CDR2 is SYGVNS. CDR3 length: 13 amino acids. V lost 3 bases and J lost 8, with 13 bases in between. CDR3: CASSEGAGWEAFF. In nucleotides, the CDR3 is TGTGCCAGCAGTGAGGGGGCGGGCTGGGAAGCTTTCTTT. Based on the CDR3 plus reference TRBV25-1 and TRBJ1-1, the full variable domain is EADIYQTPRYLVIGTGKKITLECSQTMGHDKMYWYQQDPGMELHLIHYSYGVNSTEKGDLSSESTVSRIRTEHFPLTLESARPSHTSQYLCASSEGAGWEAFFGQGTRLTVV.

This chain links TRBV19 with TRBJ2-7, with D possibly matching TRBD1 (6 bases). Trimming took off 4 bases at V and 2 bases at J, with 9 bases between the two ends. The CDR3 runs 13 residues. Germline assignment: CDR1 LNHDA and CDR2 SQIVND (reference sequence). This chain's CDR3 is CASSTTGTYEQYF. CDR3 nucleotide sequence: TGTGCCAGTAGTACAACAGGGACCTACGAGCAGTACTTC. The complete variable domain, with remaining parts taken from reference TRBV19 and TRBJ2-7, reads DGGITQSPKYLFRKEGQNVTLSCEQNLNHDAMYWYRQDPGQGLRLIYYSQIVNDFQKGDIAEGYSVSREKKESFPLTVTSAQKNPTAFYLCASSTTGTYEQYFGPGTRLTVT.

This clone was seen more than once but under ten times. Other DNA sequences within the sample encode an identical CDR3. This chain joins TRBV7-2 and TRBJ2-7; 12 nucleotides line up with TRBD2. Trimming took 5 bases from V and 2 from J; bases not matched to a gene: 4. Germline V gene lookup returns CDR1 SGHTA and CDR2 FQGNSA. This CDR3 contains 15 residues. The CDR3 nucleotides read TGTGCCAGCAGCCTCCGGACTAGCGGGACCTACGAGCAGTACTTC. This encodes CASSLRTSGTYEQYF.

This CDR3 reads CASSLDGSGITDTQYF. The CDR3 region has the DNA TGTGCCAGCAGCTTAGATGGTAGCGGGATAACAGATACGCAGTATTTT. The chain employs TRBV7-2 and TRBJ2-3; 8 positions match TRBD2. From germline, CDR1 is SGHTA and CDR2 FQGNSA. V shed 1 base and J 3 bases; nucleotides not matched to a gene: 6. This CDR3 region has 16 residues. The full variable domain, completed using reference TRBV7-2 and TRBJ2-3, is GAGVSQSPSNKVTEKGKDVELRCDPISGHTALYWYRQSLGQGLEFLIYFQGNSAPDKSGLPSDRFSAERTGGSVSTLTIQRTQQEDSAVYLCASSLDGSGITDTQYFGPGTRLTVL.

The chain links TRBV7-2 to TRBJ2-5; unclear D gene. The germline CDR1 and CDR2 sequences are SGHTA and FQGNSA. This CDR3 has 16 amino acids. Trimming took off 4 bases at V and 1 base at J, with 16 bases between the two ends. Here the CDR3 reads CASSSQSGRFQETQYF. The DNA for the CDR3 is TGTGCCAGCAGCTCCCAATCCGGCAGATTCCAAGAGACCCAGTACTTC.

This clone appeared a few times. CDR3 residues: CASSALGGYGSGANVLTF. CDR3 DNA sequence: TGTGCCAGCAGCGCCTTAGGTGGGTACGGCTCTGGGGCCAACGTCCTGACTTTC. V gene TRBV9 combines with J gene TRBJ2-6; D is unclear. CDR1 is SGDLS, CDR2 YYNGEE, per germline. Trimming removed 3 bases from V and 0 bases from J, with 16 bases in between. This CDR3 has 18 residues. The entire variable domain, with the rest obtained from reference TRBV9 and TRBJ2-6, is as follows: DSGVTQTPKHLITATGQRVTLRCSPRSGDLSVYWYQQSLDQGLQFLIQYYNGEERAKGNILERFSAQQFPDLHSELNLSSLELGDSALYFCASSALGGYGSGANVLTFGAGSRLTVL.

This clone has a handful of counts. The J gene is TRBJ1-2, the V gene TRBV7-2; 8 bases match TRBD1. V dropped 2 bases and J dropped 4; count of bases not matched to a gene: 6. Germline CDR1 reads SGHTA; CDR2 reads FQGNSA. The CDR3 loop spans 15 amino acids. This chain's CDR3 is CASSLSAGTGYGYTF. CDR3 nucleotide sequence: TGTGCCAGCAGCTTATCAGCCGGGACAGGCTATGGCTACACCTTC.

V usage is TRBV29-1 and J usage is TRBJ2-7; D remains ambiguous. The CDR3 length is 12 residues. V lost 3 bases and J lost 6, with 12 bases in between. From germline, CDR1 is SQVTM and CDR2 ANQGSEA. This CDR3 reads CSVESVVGEQYF. The CDR3 coding sequence is TGCAGCGTTGAGTCGGTAGTCGGCGAGCAGTACTTC.

This clone has a single count. This chain connects TRBV7-3 to TRBJ2-1; 11 bases agree with TRBD2. Unmatched junction bases numbered 10, after V lost 4 bases and J lost 8 bases. Germline CDR1 SGHTA, CDR2 FQGTGA. The CDR3 has 16 amino acids. The chain's CDR3 is CASSSLTSGVLHEQFF. The CDR3 nucleotides are TGTGCCAGCAGCTCCCTGACTAGCGGGGTTCTACATGAGCAGTTCTTC.

CDR3 DNA: TGTGCCAGCAGCGTAGACGCTCTCCAAGAGACCCAGTACTTC. This codes for CASSVDALQETQYF. The rearrangement uses TRBV9 and TRBJ2-5; D is unclear. Trimming left V 0 bases short and J 1 base short, with 7 bases between. Germline CDR1 SGDLS, CDR2 YYNGEE. The CDR3 covers 14 residues.

V is TRBV30 and J is TRBJ2-7, with TRBD2 matching 15 bases. This CDR3 contains 13 residues. V trimming: 5 bases; J trimming: 5 bases; junction bases outside the gene matches: 1. CDR1 and CDR2 (germline): GTSNPN, SVGIG (reference sequence). The CDR3 sequence: CAWGLAGGNEQYF. CDR3 DNA: TGTGCCTGGGGACTAGCGGGAGGGAACGAGCAGTACTTC.